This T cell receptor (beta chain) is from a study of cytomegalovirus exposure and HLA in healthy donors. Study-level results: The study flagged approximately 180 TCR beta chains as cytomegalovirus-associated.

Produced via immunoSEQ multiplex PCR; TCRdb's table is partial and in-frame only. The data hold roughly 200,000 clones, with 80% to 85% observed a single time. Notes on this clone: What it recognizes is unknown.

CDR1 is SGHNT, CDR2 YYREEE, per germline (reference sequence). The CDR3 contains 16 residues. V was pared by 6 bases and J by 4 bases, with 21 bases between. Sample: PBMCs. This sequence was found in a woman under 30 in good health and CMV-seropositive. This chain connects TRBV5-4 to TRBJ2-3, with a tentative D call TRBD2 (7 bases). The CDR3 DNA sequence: TGTGCCAGCACCCCGCGGGACACGGGAGGAGCAGATACGCAGTATTTT. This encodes CASTPRDTGGADTQYF.